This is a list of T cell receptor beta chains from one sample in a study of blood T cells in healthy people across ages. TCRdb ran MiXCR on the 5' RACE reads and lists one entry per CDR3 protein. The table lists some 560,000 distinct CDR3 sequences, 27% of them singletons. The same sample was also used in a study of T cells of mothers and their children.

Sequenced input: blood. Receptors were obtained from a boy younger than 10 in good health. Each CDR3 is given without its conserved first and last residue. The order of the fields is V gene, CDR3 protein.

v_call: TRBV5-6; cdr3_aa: ASSLVSGTFNEQF
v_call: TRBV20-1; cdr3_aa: SAHESGSGNEQF
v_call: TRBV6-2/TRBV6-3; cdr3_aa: ASSYGYRENSYEQY
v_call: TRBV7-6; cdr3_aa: ASSFGAREANEQF
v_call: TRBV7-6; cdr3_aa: ASSLSWRYSGNRTDTQY
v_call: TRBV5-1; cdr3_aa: ASSLGDRGETEAF
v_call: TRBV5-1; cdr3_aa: ASSTKRQGSSAF
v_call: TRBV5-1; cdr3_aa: ASSTGTGYDYGYT
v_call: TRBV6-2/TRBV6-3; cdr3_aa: ASSYQPRFSGSVIVDDTQY
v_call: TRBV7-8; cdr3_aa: ASSLRGRAEETQY
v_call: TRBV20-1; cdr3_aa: SARDVTGMNTEAF
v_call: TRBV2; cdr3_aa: ASRRWDTTYEQY
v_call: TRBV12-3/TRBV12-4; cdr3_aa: ASSPSFNEQF
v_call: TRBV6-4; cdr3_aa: ASSETGTEGLDTQY